These 21 T cell receptor beta chains were all obtained from the same sample, sequenced in a study of T cell repertoires in cytomegalovirus infection. TCRdb reprocessed the reads via MiXCR and lists one record per CDR3 protein. The table lists approximately 1,000,000 distinct CDR3 sequences, under 40% of them singletons. Antigens for these TCRs are unknown. Sequenced material: cultured CD8+ T cells from PBMCs, taken from culture after CMV antigen stimulation. These receptors all come from a human donor in good health (CMV status not recorded). Some clones in this sample may be carry-over from other donors' samples.

This sequence joins TRBV10-3 and TRBJ2-1; tentative D call: TRBD1 (5 bases). Germline V gene lookup returns CDR1 ENHRY and CDR2 SYGVKD. The V gene lost 2 bases and the J gene lost 9 bases, with 11 bases spanning the gap. The CDR3 is made up of 13 amino acids. The CDR3 bases are TGTGCCATCAGTGAGAGCAGGGCGGTTGAGCAGTTCTTC. Translating gives CAISESRAVEQFF.

This clonotype came up once. V usage is TRBV20-1 and J usage is TRBJ2-5, with 8 bases matching TRBD2. The CDR3 covers 16 residues. Germline V CDR1 and CDR2: DFQATT, SNEGSKA (reference sequence). V was pared by 1 base and J by 5 bases, with 12 bases of the junction left unmatched. This CDR3 reads CSARASRTSKGETQYF. In DNA, the CDR3 is TGCAGTGCTAGAGCCAGCAGGACTAGCAAGGGGGAGACCCAGTACTTC.

The V gene is TRBV5-1, the J gene TRBJ2-1; no clear D gene. V gave up 7 bases and J gave up 5 bases, with 19 bases separating them. This CDR3 has 15 residues. The germline V gene encodes CDR1 SGHRS and CDR2 YFSETQ. The CDR3, as DNA: TGCGCCAGCTCTGTGGGCTACCTGCGCCACAATGAGCAGTTCTTC. Its protein product is CASSVGYLRHNEQFF.

This clonotype has ten or more counts. CDR3 coding DNA: TGTGCCAGCAGCTTAAAGGGGGGAAGGGCAGATACGCAGTATTTT. Amino acid sequence: CASSLKGGRADTQYF. V usage is TRBV11-1 and J usage is TRBJ2-3, with D perhaps matching TRBD1 or TRBD2 (6 bases each). Germline lookup yields CDR1 SGHAT and CDR2 FQDESV (reference sequence). The CDR3 covers 15 residues. Trimming took off 2 bases at V and 4 bases at J, with 13 bases between the two ends.

There are many counts of this clonotype. The chain joins TRBV7-6 to TRBJ1-1, with 8 bases aligning to TRBD1. Germline values: CDR1 SGHVS, CDR2 FNYEAQ. V shed 4 bases and J 1 base; nucleotides not matched to a gene: 5. CDR3 length equals 15 residues. The CDR3 nucleotides are TGTGCCAGCAGCTCCTCGGGACAGGCGAACACTGAAGCTTTCTTT. It codes for CASSSSGQANTEAFF.

The gene calls are TRBV19 and TRBJ1-1; D perhaps matches TRBD1 (6 bases). V gave up 5 bases and J gave up 5 bases, with 24 bases separating them. Germline lookup yields CDR1 LNHDA and CDR2 SQIVND (reference sequence). The CDR3 extends over 17 amino acids. The CDR3 nucleotides are TGTGCCAGTAGTCTCAATCCACAGACAGGCCCCAGTACTGAAGCTTTCTTT. This gives the protein CASSLNPQTGPSTEAFF.

The chain couples TRBV27 to TRBJ2-4, with no clear D. Deletions cut 5 bases from V and 7 bases from J, with 12 bases between. Per the germline V gene, CDR1 is MNHEY and CDR2 is SMNVEV (reference sequence). CDR3 length: 13 residues. CDR3 protein: CASSSIRHNIQYF. The DNA for the CDR3 is TGTGCCAGCAGTAGTATTAGGCATAACATTCAGTACTTC.

V and J are TRBV7-6 and TRBJ2-1; 8 bases are shared with TRBD2. The ends lost 4 bases at V and 3 bases at J; junction bases unmatched: 5. From germline, CDR1 is SGHVS and CDR2 FNYEAQ. The CDR3 has 15 amino acids. In DNA, the CDR3 is TGTGCCAGCAGCTCACGGGGGGGCTTCTACAATGAGCAGTTCTTC. Translated: CASSSRGGFYNEQFF.

This clonotype has more than one count but fewer than ten. The rearrangement uses TRBV6-1 and TRBJ2-1, with D perhaps TRBD1 (6 bases). The CDR3 is made up of 15 amino acids. Trimming pared 6 bases from V and 6 bases from J, leaving 18 bases between. The V gene's germline CDR1 is MNHNS and CDR2 SASEGT. CDR3 nucleotide sequence: TGTGCCAGCAGACCACAGGGAGCCCCCACCAATGAGCAGTTCTTC. Protein product: CASRPQGAPTNEQFF.

This clonotype was counted between two and nine times. The chain couples TRBV20-1 to TRBJ2-7; D is ambiguous. The germline V and J ends were trimmed by 3 bases and 4 bases, with 10 bases remaining between them. Germline V gene data show CDR1 as DFQATT and CDR2 as SNEGSKA (reference sequence). The CDR3 is 12 amino acids. CDR3 DNA sequence: TGCAGTGCTAGGCCAAAAGCTTACGAGCAGTACGTC. Translation gives CSARPKAYEQYV.

The chain employs TRBV5-1 and TRBJ1-1; D not certain. CDR1 and CDR2 from the germline V gene are SGHRS and YFSETQ. Trimming cost V 4 bases and J 4 bases, with 17 bases left between them. The CDR3 length is 15 residues. The CDR3 DNA follows: TGCGCCAGCAGCCCATCCGCCGGGGAGGGCACTGAAGCTTTCTTT. This translates into CASSPSAGEGTEAFF.

V gene TRBV25-1 combines with J gene TRBJ1-2, with D tentatively TRBD1 (6 bases). Germline V gene lookup returns CDR1 MGHDK and CDR2 SYGVNS. The CDR3 has 11 amino acids. The V end lost 11 bases, the J end lost 7 bases, and 14 bases lay between the germline ends. This CDR3 is CALQGPLGYTF. The DNA for the CDR3 is TGTGCCTTACAGGGACCCCTTGGCTACACCTTC.

The chain combines TRBV5-1 with TRBJ2-5; tentatively, D is TRBD1 (6 bases). The CDR3 contains 15 residues. CDR1 and CDR2 (germline): SGHRS, YFSETQ. V lost 4 bases to trimming and J lost 0 bases, with 13 bases between them. This CDR3 reads CASSHEGDNQETQYF. The CDR3 DNA is TGCGCCAGCAGCCACGAAGGGGACAACCAAGAGACCCAGTACTTC.

There are a few counts of this clonotype. The chain employs TRBV7-8 and TRBJ2-3, with 9 bases matching TRBD2. V lost 8 bases to trimming and J lost 0 bases; unmatched junction nucleotides: 9. CDR3 length: 16 amino acids. Germline assignment: CDR1 SGHVS and CDR2 FQNEAQ. The CDR3 loop is CASLSSGAFSTDTQYF. The CDR3 nucleotides are TGTGCCAGCCTGTCTAGCGGGGCATTTAGCACAGATACGCAGTATTTT.

V gene TRBV10-3 combines with J gene TRBJ1-5; 7 nucleotides agree with TRBD1. CDR3 size: 15 residues. Losses at the gene ends were 0 bases for V and 3 bases for J; bases not matched to a gene: 2. Germline values: CDR1 ENHRY, CDR2 SYGVKD. The CDR3 loop reads CAISESQGVNQPQHF. DNA of the CDR3: TGTGCCATCAGTGAGTCTCAGGGGGTCAATCAGCCCCAGCATTTT.

V is TRBV4-1 and J is TRBJ1-6; the match to TRBD1 covers 7 bases. Germline V gives CDR1 MGHRA, CDR2 YSYEKL. The CDR3 contains 15 residues. The V and J ends lost 3 bases and 8 bases, in that order; junction bases with no gene match: 7. The CDR3: CASSHLQGTDSPLHF. In DNA, the CDR3 is TGCGCCAGCAGCCACCTACAGGGGACTGATTCACCCCTCCACTTT.

The chain employs TRBV15 and TRBJ2-1; D ambiguous. Trimming shortened V by 4 bases and J by 0 bases, and 10 bases separated the two germline ends. This CDR3 is 15 amino acids long. The V gene's germline CDR1 is LNHNV and CDR2 YYDKDF (reference sequence). The CDR3 loop is CATSTSHRSYNEQFF. The DNA of the CDR3 is TGTGCCACCAGCACCAGCCATCGCTCCTACAATGAGCAGTTCTTC.

CDR3 nucleotide sequence: TGTGCCAGCAGCGGGGGGACAGGGTATGAAAAACTGTTTTTT. Its translation is CASSGGTGYEKLFF. The chain joins TRBV9 to TRBJ1-4, with TRBD1 matching 9 bases. The V segment lost 3 bases and the J segment 6 bases; nucleotides outside the gene matches: 3. In germline, CDR1 is SGDLS, CDR2 YYNGEE. This CDR3 is built from 14 residues.

To note about this clonotype: An end of the junction does not agree with germline; a read error may underlie this. The chain employs TRBV6-5 and TRBJ1-4; D unclear. The CDR3 length is 11 residues. The germline V gene has CDR1 MNHEY and CDR2 SVGAGI. The CDR3 sequence is CASSYAGRTYF. The DNA of the CDR3 is TGTGCCAGCAGTTATGCAGGACGAACTTATTTT.

This clonotype was counted at least ten times. The V gene is TRBV7-8, the J gene TRBJ2-5, with 11 bases lining up with TRBD2. Germline CDR1 SGHVS, CDR2 FQNEAQ. The V gene end was trimmed by 5 bases and the J gene end by 5 bases; junction bases not matched to a gene: 7. The length of the CDR3 is 15 residues. Written as DNA, the CDR3 is TGTGCCAGCAGCCAGACTAGCGGGGATATCGAGACCCAGTACTTC. Protein product: CASSQTSGDIETQYF.

This clonotype was seen a handful of times. The chain employs TRBV11-2 and TRBJ2-1, with D possibly being TRBD1 (6 bases). The CDR3 loop spans 16 amino acids. V lost 2 bases and J lost 4, with 15 bases in between. Germline V gives CDR1 SGHAT, CDR2 FQNNGV. The CDR3 DNA reads as TGTGCCAGCAGCTTATTTGACAGGCGAACTTACAATGAGCAGTTCTTC. It yields the protein CASSLFDRRTYNEQFF.